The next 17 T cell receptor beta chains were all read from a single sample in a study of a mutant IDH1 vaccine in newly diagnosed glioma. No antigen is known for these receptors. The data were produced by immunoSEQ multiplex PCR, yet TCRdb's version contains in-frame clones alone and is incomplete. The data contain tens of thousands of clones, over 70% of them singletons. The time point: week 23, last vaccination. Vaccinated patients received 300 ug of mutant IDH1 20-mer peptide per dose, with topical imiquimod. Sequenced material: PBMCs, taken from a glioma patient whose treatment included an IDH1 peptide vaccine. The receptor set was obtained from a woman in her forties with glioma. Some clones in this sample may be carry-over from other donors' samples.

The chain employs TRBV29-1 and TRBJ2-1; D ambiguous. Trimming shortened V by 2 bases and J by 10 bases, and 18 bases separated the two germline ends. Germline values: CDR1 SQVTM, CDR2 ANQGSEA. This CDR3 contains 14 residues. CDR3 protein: CSVEMGGRPNEQFF. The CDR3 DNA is TGCAGCGTTGAAATGGGCGGAAGACCTAACGAGCAGTTCTTC.

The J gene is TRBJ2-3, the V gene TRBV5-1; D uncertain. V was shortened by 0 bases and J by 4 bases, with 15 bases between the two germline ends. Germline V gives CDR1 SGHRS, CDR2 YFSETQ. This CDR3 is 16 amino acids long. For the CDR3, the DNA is TGCGCCAGCAGCTTGGTTTTCGTCCCCAACCCAGATACGCAGTATTTT. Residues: CASSLVFVPNPDTQYF. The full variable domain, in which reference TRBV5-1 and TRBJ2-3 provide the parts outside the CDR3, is KAGVTQTPRYLIKTRGQQVTLSCSPISGHRSVSWYQQTPGQGLQFLFEYFSETQRNKGNFPGRFSGRQFSNSRSEMNVSTLELGDSALYLCASSLVFVPNPDTQYFGPGTRLTVL.

The CDR3 DNA follows: TGTGCCAGCAGTTACGAAGGGGACCGTGGCTACACCTTC. Amino acids: CASSYEGDRGYTF. This chain joins TRBV6-6 and TRBJ1-2, with a tentative D call TRBD1 (5 bases). Trimming stripped 2 bases from V and 7 bases from J, with 11 bases between. The germline V gene encodes CDR1 MNHNY and CDR2 SVGAGI (reference sequence). The CDR3 is made up of 13 amino acids.

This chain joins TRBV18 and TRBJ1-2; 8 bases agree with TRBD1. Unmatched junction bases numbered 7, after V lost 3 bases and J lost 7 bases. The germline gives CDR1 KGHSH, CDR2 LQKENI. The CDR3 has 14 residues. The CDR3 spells CASSPNQGALGYTF. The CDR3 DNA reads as TGTGCCAGCTCACCGAATCAGGGGGCTCTTGGCTACACCTTC.

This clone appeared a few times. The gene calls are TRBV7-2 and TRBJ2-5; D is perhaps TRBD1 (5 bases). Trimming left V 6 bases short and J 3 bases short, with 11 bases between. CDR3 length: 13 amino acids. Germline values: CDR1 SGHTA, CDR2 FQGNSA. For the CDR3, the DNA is TGTGCCAGCAGTCTTCTAGGGGAAGAGACCCAGTACTTC. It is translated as CASSLLGEETQYF.

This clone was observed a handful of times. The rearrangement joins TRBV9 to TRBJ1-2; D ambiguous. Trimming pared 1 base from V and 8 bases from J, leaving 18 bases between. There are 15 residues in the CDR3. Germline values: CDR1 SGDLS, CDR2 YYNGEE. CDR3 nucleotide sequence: TGTGCCAGCAGCGTACAAGTCTCGGGGTCTCAGGGCTACACCTTC. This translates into CASSVQVSGSQGYTF.

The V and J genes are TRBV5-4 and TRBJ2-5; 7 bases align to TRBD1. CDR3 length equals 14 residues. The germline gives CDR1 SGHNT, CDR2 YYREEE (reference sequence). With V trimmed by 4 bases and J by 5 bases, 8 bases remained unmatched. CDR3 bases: TGTGCCAGCAGCGTGGGGACAGCCTTGGAGACCCAGTACTTC. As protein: CASSVGTALETQYF.

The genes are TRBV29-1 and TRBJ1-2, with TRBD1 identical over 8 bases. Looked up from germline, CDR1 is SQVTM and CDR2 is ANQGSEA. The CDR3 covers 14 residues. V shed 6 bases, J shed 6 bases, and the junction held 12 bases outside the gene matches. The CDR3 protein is CSVVILDREDGYTF. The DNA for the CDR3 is TGCAGCGTCGTAATACTGGACAGGGAAGATGGCTACACCTTC.

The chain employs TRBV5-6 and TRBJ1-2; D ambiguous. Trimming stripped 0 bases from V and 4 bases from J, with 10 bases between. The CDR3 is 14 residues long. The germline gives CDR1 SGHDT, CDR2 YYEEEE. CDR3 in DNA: TGTGCCAGCAGCTTGGTTGGCAGCTCCTATGGCTACACCTTC. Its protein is CASSLVGSSYGYTF.

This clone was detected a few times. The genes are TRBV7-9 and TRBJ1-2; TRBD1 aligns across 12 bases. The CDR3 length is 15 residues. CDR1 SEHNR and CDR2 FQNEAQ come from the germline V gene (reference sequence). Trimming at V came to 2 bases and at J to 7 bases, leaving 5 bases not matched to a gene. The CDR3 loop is CASSLSGTGGSGYTF. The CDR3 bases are TGTGCCAGCAGCTTATCCGGGACAGGGGGCTCTGGCTACACCTTC. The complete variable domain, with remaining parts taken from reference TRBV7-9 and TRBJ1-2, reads DTGVSQNPRHKITKRGQNVTFRCDPISEHNRLYWYRQTLGQGPEFLTYFQNEAQLEKSRLLSDRFSAERPKGSFSTLEIQRTEQGDSAMYLCASSLSGTGGSGYTFGSGTRLTVV.

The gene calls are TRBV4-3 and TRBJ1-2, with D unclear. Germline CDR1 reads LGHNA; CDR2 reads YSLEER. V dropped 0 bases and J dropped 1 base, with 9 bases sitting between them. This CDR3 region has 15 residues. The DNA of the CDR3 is TGCGCCAGCAGCCAAGAGTGGAGGGTTAACTATGGCTACACCTTC. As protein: CASSQEWRVNYGYTF.

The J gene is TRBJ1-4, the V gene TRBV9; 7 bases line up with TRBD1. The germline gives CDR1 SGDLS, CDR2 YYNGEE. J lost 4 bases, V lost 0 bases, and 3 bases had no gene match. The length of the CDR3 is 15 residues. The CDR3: CASSVGRGSNEKLFF. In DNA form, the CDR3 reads TGTGCCAGCAGCGTAGGCAGGGGGAGTAATGAAAAACTGTTTTTT.

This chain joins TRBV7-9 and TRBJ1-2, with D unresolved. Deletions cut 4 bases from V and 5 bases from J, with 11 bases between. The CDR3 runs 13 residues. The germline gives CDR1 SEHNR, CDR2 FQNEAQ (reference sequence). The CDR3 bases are TGTGCCAGCAGCTCCAGACATCTTTATGGCTACACCTTC. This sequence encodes CASSSRHLYGYTF.

CDR3 bases: TGTGCCAGCAGCTTACCCGGACAGGGAGTATCCGGGGAGCTGTTTTTT. It translates to CASSLPGQGVSGELFF. The rearrangement joins TRBV7-6 to TRBJ2-2, with 8 bases aligning to TRBD1. V lost 2 bases to trimming and J lost 6 bases; unmatched junction nucleotides: 8. This CDR3 has 16 residues. CDR1 SGHVS and CDR2 FNYEAQ come from the germline V gene. The full variable domain, with the rest looked up from reference TRBV7-6 and TRBJ2-2, is GAGVSQSPRYKVTKRGQDVALRCDPISGHVSLYWYRQALGQGPEFLTYFNYEAQQDKSGLPNDRFSAERPEGSISTLTIQRTEQRDSAMYRCASSLPGQGVSGELFFGEGSRLTVL.

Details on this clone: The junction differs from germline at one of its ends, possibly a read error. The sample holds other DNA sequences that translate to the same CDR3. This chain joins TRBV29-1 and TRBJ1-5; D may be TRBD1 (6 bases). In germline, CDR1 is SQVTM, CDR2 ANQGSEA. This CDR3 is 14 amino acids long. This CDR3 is CSVQGGNSNQPQHF. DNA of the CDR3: TGCAGCGTCCAAGGGGGGAATAGCAATCAGCCCCAGCACTTT.

The CDR3 coding sequence is TGCAGCGTTCAGGGAGCTGGGGCCAACGTCCTGACTTTC. Residues: CSVQGAGANVLTF. This chain uses TRBV29-1 with TRBJ2-6; D might be TRBD1 or TRBD2, each matching 5 bases. This CDR3 has 13 amino acids. The V end lost 5 bases, the J end lost 2 bases, and 7 bases lay between the germline ends. Germline CDR1 SQVTM, CDR2 ANQGSEA. Supplemented by reference TRBV29-1 and TRBJ2-6, the full variable domain reads SAVISQKPSRDICQRGTSLTIQCQVDSQVTMMFWYRQQPGQSLTLIATANQGSEATYESGFVIDKFPISRPNLTFSTLTVSNMSPEDSSIYLCSVQGAGANVLTFGAGSRLTVL.

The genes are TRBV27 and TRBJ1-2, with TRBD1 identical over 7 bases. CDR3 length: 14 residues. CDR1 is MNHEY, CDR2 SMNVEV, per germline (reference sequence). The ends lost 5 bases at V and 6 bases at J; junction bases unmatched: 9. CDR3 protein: CASSDLTGKDGYTF. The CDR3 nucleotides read TGTGCCAGCAGTGATTTGACAGGGAAGGATGGCTACACCTTC.